This T cell receptor beta chain derives from a study of shared clonotypes between healthy human individuals. CD45RO-negative, CCR7-selected cells formed the naive CD8 fraction, which excluded terminally differentiated effector memory CD45RA+ cells. Sequencing used immunoSEQ multiplex PCR; TCRdb keeps in-frame clones, though not all of them. The sample lists about 2.1 million clones; approximately 94% were seen once. Germline CDR1 MRHNA, CDR2 SNTAGT. The V gene lost 3 bases and the J gene lost 5 bases, with 14 bases spanning the gap. The CDR3 loop spans 15 amino acids. The sequence came from a man aged 18-30 years in good health. Some clones in this sample may be carry-over from other donors' samples. The sample taken for sequencing was naive CD8+ T cells from PBMCs. The chain uses TRBV6-4 and TRBJ2-1; TRBD2 is a possible D gene (6 bases). CDR3 coding DNA: TGTGCCAGCAGTGATGAGGGAGGACCGCACAATGAGCAGTTCTTC. Translation gives CASSDEGGPHNEQFF.